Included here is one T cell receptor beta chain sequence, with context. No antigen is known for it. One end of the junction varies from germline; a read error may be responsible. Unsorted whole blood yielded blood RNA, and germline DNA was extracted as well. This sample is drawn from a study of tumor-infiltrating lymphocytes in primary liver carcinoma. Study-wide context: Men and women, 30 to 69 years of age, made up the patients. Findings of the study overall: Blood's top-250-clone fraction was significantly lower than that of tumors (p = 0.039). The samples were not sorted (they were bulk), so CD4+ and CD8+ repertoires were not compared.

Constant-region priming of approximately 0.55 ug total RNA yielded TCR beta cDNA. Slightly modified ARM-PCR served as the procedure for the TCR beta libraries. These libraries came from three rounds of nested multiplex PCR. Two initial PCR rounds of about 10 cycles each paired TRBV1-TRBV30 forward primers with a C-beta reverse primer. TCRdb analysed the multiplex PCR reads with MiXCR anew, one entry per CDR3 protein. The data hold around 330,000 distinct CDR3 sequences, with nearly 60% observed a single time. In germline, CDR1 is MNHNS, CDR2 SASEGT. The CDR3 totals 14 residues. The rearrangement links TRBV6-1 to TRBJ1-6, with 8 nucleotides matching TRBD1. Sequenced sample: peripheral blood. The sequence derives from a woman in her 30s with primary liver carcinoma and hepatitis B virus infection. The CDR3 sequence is CACSDPRGLSALHF. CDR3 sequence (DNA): TGTGCCTGCAGTGACCCCAGGGGGCTCTCAGCCCTCCACTTT.